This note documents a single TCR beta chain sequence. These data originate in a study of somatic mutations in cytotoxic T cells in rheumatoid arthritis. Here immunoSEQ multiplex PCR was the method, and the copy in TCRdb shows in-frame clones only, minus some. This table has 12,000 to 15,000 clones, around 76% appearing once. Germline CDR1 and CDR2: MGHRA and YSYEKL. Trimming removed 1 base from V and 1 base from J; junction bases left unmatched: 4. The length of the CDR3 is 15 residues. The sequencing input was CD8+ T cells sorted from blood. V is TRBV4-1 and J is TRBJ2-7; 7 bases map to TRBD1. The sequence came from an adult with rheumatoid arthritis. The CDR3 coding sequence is TGCGCCAGCAGCCAAGGACAGGGAAGTTCCTACGAGCAGTACTTC. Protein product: CASSQGQGSSYEQYF.